These 24 T cell receptor beta chains share one sample of origin, sequenced in a study of shared clonotypes between healthy human individuals. Naive-designated CD8 cells lacked CD45RO, were positively enriched for CCR7, and omitted terminally differentiated effector memory CD45RA+ cells. Method: immunoSEQ multiplex PCR; TCRdb's copy keeps in-frame clones and lacks some. The sample includes about 700,000 clones, 92% seen only once; the top ten take approximately 22%. What was sequenced was naive CD8+ T cells sorted from blood. The receptors stem from a man aged 25 to 40 in good health.

The chain couples TRBV19 to TRBJ2-2, with TRBD1 identical over 7 bases. This CDR3 spans 16 amino acids. Losses at the gene ends were 6 bases for V and 2 bases for J; bases not matched to a gene: 9. Germline CDR1 reads LNHDA; CDR2 reads SQIVND (reference sequence). CDR3 bases: TGTGCCAGTAGGGCTGCTGACAGGGCCAACACCGGGGAGCTGTTTTTT. As protein: CASRAADRANTGELFF.

The chain employs TRBV2 and TRBJ2-7; D may be TRBD1 or TRBD2 (5 bases each). The CDR3 totals 16 residues. V shed 6 bases and J shed 13 bases, with 31 bases lying between them. The germline V gene encodes CDR1 SNHLY and CDR2 FYNNEI. CDR3 sequence (DNA): TGTGCCAGCAGAGGCGGGCTCGAGGGGTTTCCACGAGCTTCTTACTTC. Translated: CASRGGLEGFPRASYF.

V is TRBV29-1 and J is TRBJ2-3; a weak D match, TRBD1 (5 bases). V dropped 1 base and J dropped 6 bases, with 26 bases sitting between them. Per germline, CDR1 SQVTM and CDR2 ANQGSEA. The length of the CDR3 is 18 residues. This CDR3 reads CSVEAIMTDPSSSDTQYF. The CDR3 bases are TGCAGCGTTGAAGCCATTATGACAGACCCCTCGTCATCTGATACGCAGTATTTT.

V usage is TRBV6-5 and J usage is TRBJ1-1; TRBD1 is a possible D gene (6 bases). CDR1 MNHEY and CDR2 SVGAGI come from the germline V gene. The length of the CDR3 is 14 residues. The V and J ends lost 0 bases and 6 bases respectively, with 11 bases between them. CDR3 amino acids: CASSYSPGVAEAFF. The CDR3 DNA follows: TGTGCCAGCAGTTACTCTCCAGGGGTGGCTGAAGCTTTCTTT.

The genes are TRBV4-3 and TRBJ2-3; tentative D call: TRBD2 (6 bases). V lost 6 bases and J lost 0, with 13 bases in between. Looked up from germline, CDR1 is LGHNA and CDR2 is YSLEER. The CDR3 spans 15 residues. The CDR3 loop is CASSSLASSTDTQYF. The CDR3 region has the DNA TGCGCCAGCAGTTCGCTAGCGTCAAGCACAGATACGCAGTATTTT.

V and J are TRBV9 and TRBJ2-3, with no clear D. The germline V gene has CDR1 SGDLS and CDR2 YYNGEE. The CDR3 loop spans 10 amino acids. The V end lost 3 bases, the J end lost 10 bases, and 6 bases lay between the germline ends. CDR3 DNA: TGTGCCAGCAGCGCCGACCCGCAGTATTTT. It codes for CASSADPQYF.

The chain combines TRBV19 with TRBJ2-5; 10 nucleotides match TRBD1. V trimming: 7 bases; J trimming: 4 bases; junction bases outside the gene matches: 3. The CDR3 spans 13 residues. Germline assignment: CDR1 LNHDA and CDR2 SQIVND (reference sequence). CDR3 sequence (DNA): TGTGCCAGTATGGGGGACAGGGGAGAGACCCAGTACTTC. As protein: CASMGDRGETQYF.

This clone came up once. The chain has TRBV6-5 and TRBJ1-2; D unclear. The ends were cut back, 2 bases at V and 1 base at J, with 8 bases in the middle. Germline CDR1 is MNHEY and CDR2 is SVGAGI. This CDR3 has 14 amino acids. As DNA, the CDR3 is TGTGCCAGCAGTTACGTCGGCAGTAACTATGGCTACACCTTC. Protein: CASSYVGSNYGYTF.

This sequence joins TRBV27 and TRBJ2-1; 15 bases map to TRBD2. J gave up 0 bases and V 6 bases, and 6 bases lay outside the gene matches. From germline, CDR1 is MNHEY and CDR2 SMNVEV (reference sequence). The CDR3 covers 18 residues. CDR3 DNA: TGTGCCAGCAGAATAGGGACTAGCGGGAGGAGCTCCTACAATGAGCAGTTCTTC. Translation gives CASRIGTSGRSSYNEQFF.

V gene TRBV6-5 combines with J gene TRBJ1-2, with a weak D call TRBD1 (6 bases). Germline V lookup: CDR1 MNHEY, CDR2 SVGAGI. V was cut by 5 bases and J by 4 bases, with 17 bases left in between. The CDR3 contains 15 residues. CDR3 in amino acids: CASSADGRGIYGYTF. CDR3 nucleotides: TGTGCCAGCAGTGCAGACGGCAGGGGAATCTATGGCTACACCTTC.

Regarding this clone: The junction shows a germline mismatch at one end, possibly a read error. This chain connects TRBV7-7 to TRBJ2-7; tentative D call: TRBD1 (6 bases). This CDR3 spans 14 amino acids. Germline CDR1 and CDR2: SSHAT and FNYEAQ (reference sequence). The CDR3 is CASSFQQGDYEQYF. CDR3 coding DNA: TGTGCTAGCAGCTTTCAACAGGGAGACTACGAGCAGTACTTC.

This clone occurred many times. This chain uses TRBV4-2 with TRBJ1-2, with 10 bases aligning to TRBD1. This CDR3 has 15 residues. Looked up from germline, CDR1 is LGHNA and CDR2 is YNFKEQ. V lost 3 bases, J lost 6 bases, and 7 bases stayed unmatched. CDR3: CASSHQTGGSDGYTF. The DNA of the CDR3 is TGTGCCAGCAGCCACCAGACAGGGGGCTCAGATGGCTACACCTTC.

This clone was observed a single time. The rearrangement joins TRBV15 to TRBJ2-3; tentatively, D is TRBD2 (6 bases). The CDR3 runs 15 residues. V was trimmed by 3 bases and J by 3 bases, leaving 13 bases between them. Germline values: CDR1 LNHNV, CDR2 YYDKDF (reference sequence). CDR3 residues: CATSSMTSMTDTQYF. The DNA for the CDR3 is TGTGCCACCAGCAGCATGACTAGTATGACAGATACGCAGTATTTT.

The genes are TRBV10-1 and TRBJ2-1; the match to TRBD2 covers 8 bases. Germline CDR1 WNHNN, CDR2 SYGVQD (reference sequence). The trim removed 0 bases at V and 6 bases at J, leaving 13 bases unmatched. The CDR3 extends over 18 amino acids. As DNA, the CDR3 is TGCGCCAGCAGTGAGTCGTTTAGCGGGAATAATCGGGGCAATGAGCAGTTCTTC. Protein sequence: CASSESFSGNNRGNEQFF.

The genes are TRBV5-8 and TRBJ2-1, with 8 nucleotides matching TRBD2. Germline values: CDR1 SGHTS, CDR2 YDEGEE. The CDR3 spans 15 residues. V dropped 4 bases and J dropped 8; count of bases not matched to a gene: 11. The CDR3 protein is CASSPTGTSFDEQFF. For the CDR3, the DNA is TGTGCCAGCAGCCCTACCGGGACTAGTTTCGATGAGCAGTTCTTC.

The chain combines TRBV7-6 with TRBJ1-2; tentatively, D is TRBD1 (6 bases). The V end was cut by 1 base, the J end by 4 bases, with 10 bases between. Germline CDR1 SGHVS, CDR2 FNYEAQ. The CDR3 extends over 14 amino acids. CDR3 amino acids: CASSLGGGLYGYTF. Here the CDR3 DNA reads TGTGCCAGCAGCTTAGGAGGGGGACTCTATGGCTACACCTTC.

V and J are TRBV2 and TRBJ2-5; 14 bases map to TRBD2. The CDR3 runs to 15 residues. Germline V gene data show CDR1 as SNHLY and CDR2 as FYNNEI. J lost 3 bases, V lost 6 bases, and 3 bases had no gene match. CDR3 protein: CASRRLAGGEETQYF. The CDR3 DNA sequence: TGTGCCAGCAGACGACTAGCGGGAGGGGAAGAGACCCAGTACTTC.

The chain joins TRBV15 to TRBJ2-7, with 7 bases lining up with TRBD1. Germline assignment: CDR1 LNHNV and CDR2 YYDKDF (reference sequence). Germline trimming cut 4 bases from V and 3 bases from J; bases unmatched to any gene: 12. The CDR3 covers 16 residues. The chain's CDR3 is CATSNVGQATLYEQYF. Here the CDR3 DNA reads TGTGCCACCAGCAACGTCGGACAGGCCACGCTCTACGAGCAGTACTTC.

The chain joins TRBV5-1 to TRBJ2-1, with 14 bases aligning to TRBD2. V was pared by 4 bases and J by 4 bases, with 16 bases of the junction left unmatched. The CDR3 is 20 residues long. Germline assignment: CDR1 SGHRS and CDR2 YFSETQ. This CDR3 reads CASSHYVGLAGGTGYNEQFF. CDR3 nucleotides: TGCGCCAGCAGCCATTATGTAGGACTAGCGGGAGGTACCGGTTACAATGAGCAGTTCTTC.

The genes are TRBV29-1 and TRBJ1-1, with D perhaps TRBD1 (5 bases). CDR3 length: 13 residues. Trimming took off 7 bases at V and 3 bases at J, with 15 bases between the two ends. Germline V gene data show CDR1 as SQVTM and CDR2 as ANQGSEA. The CDR3 protein is CSAHDSLDTEAFF. The CDR3 coding sequence is TGCAGCGCTCACGACAGTTTGGACACTGAAGCTTTCTTT. The variable domain in full, completed from reference TRBV29-1 and TRBJ1-1, reads SAVISQKPSRDICQRGTSLTIQCQVDSQVTMMFWYRQQPGQSLTLIATANQGSEATYESGFVIDKFPISRPNLTFSTLTVSNMSPEDSSIYLCSAHDSLDTEAFFGQGTRLTVV.

This clone was seen more than once but under ten times. V gene TRBV14 combines with J gene TRBJ1-1; D is possibly TRBD1 (6 bases). This CDR3 region has 14 residues. Germline-derived CDR1 and CDR2 are SGHDN and FVKESK. Between the trimmed V and J ends, which lost 1 base and 3 bases, there was a span of 9 bases. CDR3 in amino acids: CASSQAQGYTEAFF. DNA of the CDR3: TGTGCCAGCAGCCAAGCACAGGGTTACACTGAAGCTTTCTTT.

This chain joins TRBV4-3 and TRBJ2-6; TRBD2 aligns across 7 bases. Germline loops: CDR1 LGHNA, CDR2 YSLEER. Trimming cost V 4 bases and J 0 bases; bases outside gene matches: 6. This CDR3 comprises 17 residues. CDR3 nucleotide sequence: TGCGCCAGCAGCCCTCAGGGAGGGAACTCTGGGGCCAACGTCCTGACTTTC. It specifies CASSPQGGNSGANVLTF.

The rearrangement joins TRBV2 to TRBJ2-1; D unclear. CDR3 size: 13 residues. Germline CDR1 SNHLY, CDR2 FYNNEI. With 6 bases removed from V and 5 bases from J, the gap between germline ends came to 11 bases. CDR3 nucleotide sequence: TGTGCCAGCAGGGTTTCTACTAACAATGAGCAGTTCTTC. This encodes CASRVSTNNEQFF.

This chain uses TRBV2 with TRBJ2-2, with 9 bases aligning to TRBD1. Germline assignment: CDR1 SNHLY and CDR2 FYNNEI. CDR3 length: 15 amino acids. Trimming cost V 7 bases and J 6 bases; bases outside gene matches: 9. The CDR3 spells CASTTGGVNPGELFF. The CDR3 DNA reads as TGTGCCAGCACCACAGGGGGCGTGAATCCCGGGGAGCTGTTTTTT. The entire variable domain, with the rest obtained from reference TRBV2 and TRBJ2-2, is as follows: EPEVTQTPSHQVTQMGQEVILRCVPISNHLYFYWYRQILGQKVEFLVSFYNNEISEKSEIFDDQFSVERPDGSNFTLKIRSTKLEDSAMYFCASTTGGVNPGELFFGEGSRLTVL.